Shown below are 11 T cell receptor beta chains from a single sample sequenced in a study of blood T cells in healthy people across ages. A J-beta primer mix and a sample-barcoded 5' primer were used in a second PCR of about 7 to 12 cycles. TCRdb re-called the 5' RACE reads through MiXCR, storing one row per CDR3 protein. Counted here are some 320,000 distinct CDR3 sequences, roughly 29% occurring once; the ten biggest clones make up 25% to 35%. Sequencing was carried out using blood. These receptors all come from a woman in her sixties or seventies in good health.

At least ten counts were recorded for this clonotype. The gene calls are TRBV7-9 and TRBJ2-4; TRBD1 matches at 8 bases. The CDR3 extends over 17 amino acids. Germline CDR1 reads SEHNR; CDR2 reads FQNEAQ (reference sequence). With 5 bases clipped from V and 3 bases from J, the junction kept 12 bases outside the gene matches. The CDR3 coding sequence is TGTGCCAGCAGCAAACGGCCTACAGGGGGTCTCAAAAACATTCAGTACTTC. It translates to CASSKRPTGGLKNIQYF.

This clonotype has just a few counts. The V gene is TRBV14, the J gene TRBJ1-1; D unclear. CDR1 and CDR2 from the germline V gene are SGHDN and FVKESK. The CDR3 consists of 16 residues. V was clipped by 0 bases and J by 0 bases, with 11 bases between them. DNA for the CDR3: TGTGCCAGCAGCCAAGATCTGGGAGGAGTGAACACTGAAGCTTTCTTT. Protein sequence: CASSQDLGGVNTEAFF.

The chain joins TRBV18 to TRBJ2-5; TRBD1 matches at 8 bases. The end of the DNA aligns better with TRBJ2-7, so the J call may be wrong. Germline CDR1 reads KGHSH; CDR2 reads LQKENI. CDR3 size: 15 residues. The CDR3 coding sequence is TGTGCCAGCTCATCAGACAGGGGAGGTTTTGGCGAGCAGTACTTC. It is translated as CASSSDRGGFGEQYF.

This clonotype was counted many times. The chain uses TRBV18 and TRBJ2-5, with D unresolved. This CDR3 has 11 amino acids. In germline, CDR1 is KGHSH, CDR2 LQKENI. The V and J ends lost 2 bases and 5 bases respectively, with 3 bases between them. The CDR3 loop reads CASSPMETQYF. In DNA form, the CDR3 reads TGTGCCAGCTCACCAATGGAGACCCAGTACTTC. Looking up the rest from reference TRBV18 and TRBJ2-5 gives the full variable domain: NAGVMQNPRHLVRRRGQEARLRCSPMKGHSHVYWYRQLPEEGLKFMVYLQKENIIDESGMPKERFSAEFPKEGPSILRIQQVVRGDSAAYFCASSPMETQYFGPGTRLLVL.

The chain links TRBV7-2 to TRBJ1-2; 8 nucleotides match TRBD1. Trimming took 1 base from V and 4 from J; bases not matched to a gene: 2. Germline V gene lookup returns CDR1 SGHTA and CDR2 FQGNSA. There are 14 residues in the CDR3. The CDR3 loop reads CASSLEGQAYGYTF. Here the CDR3 DNA reads TGTGCCAGCAGCTTAGAGGGACAGGCCTATGGCTACACCTTC.

This chain links TRBV6-5 with TRBJ2-5; 11 bases are shared with TRBD2. Trimming cost V 7 bases and J 2 bases; bases outside gene matches: 6. Germline values: CDR1 MNHEY, CDR2 SVGAGI. The CDR3 length is 15 residues. The CDR3, as DNA: TGTGCCAGCACCCAAGGGACTAGCGGTCAAGAGACCCAGTACTTC. It codes for CASTQGTSGQETQYF.

The CDR3 loop reads CASNDGSTQYF. The CDR3 DNA is TGCGCCAGCAACGATGGCTCGACCCAGTACTTC. This chain links TRBV5-1 with TRBJ2-5, with D uncertain. V lost 6 bases and J lost 7, with 10 bases in between. This CDR3 is built from 11 residues. CDR1 and CDR2 (germline): SGHRS, YFSETQ.

This chain links TRBV20-1 with TRBJ2-7; maybe TRBD2 (6 bases). V dropped 1 base and J dropped 1 base, with 23 bases sitting between them. The CDR3 consists of 18 residues. Germline V gene sequence: CDR1 DFQATT, CDR2 SNEGSKA (reference sequence). CDR3 DNA sequence: TGCAGTGCTAGAGTAATCGGAGGGGCCTTAAGAGGATCCTACGAGCAGTACTTC. Translation gives CSARVIGGALRGSYEQYF.

V and J are TRBV2 and TRBJ2-7; D possibly corresponds to TRBD1 (6 bases). The last part of the DNA fits TRBJ2-5 better; the J call may be wrong. There are 15 residues in the CDR3. Germline CDR1 and CDR2: SNHLY and FYNNEI. This CDR3 is CASSVHGTPGETQYF. Written as DNA, the CDR3 is TGTGCCAGCAGTGTCCACGGGACACCGGGGGAGACCCAGTACTTC.

Points on this clonotype: At one boundary the junction diverges from the germline segment, which might be a read error. V is TRBV20-1 and J is TRBJ2-3; possible D gene TRBD2, 6 bases. Germline V gives CDR1 DFQATT, CDR2 SNEGSKA (reference sequence). The CDR3 spans 13 residues. The CDR3 nucleotides are TGCAGTGCTATTCGCGGGAATACTGATACGCGGTATTTT. It yields the protein CSAIRGNTDTRYF.

This clonotype was seen repeatedly, ten times or more. The rearrangement links TRBV7-8 to TRBJ1-4, with 7 bases lining up with TRBD1. The CDR3 totals 16 residues. The V and J ends lost 5 bases and 5 bases, in that order; junction bases with no gene match: 11. Germline V CDR1 and CDR2: SGHVS, FQNEAQ. In DNA form, the CDR3 reads TGTGCCAGCAGCCGGAACCGGGACAGAAAAAATGAAAAACTGTTTTTT. The encoded protein is CASSRNRDRKNEKLFF.